This T cell receptor (beta chain) was observed in a study of cytomegalovirus exposure and HLA in healthy donors. In regard to this clone: Its antigen is as yet unknown.

Primers for the PCR totalled 60 Vbeta and 13 Jbeta. The data were produced by immunoSEQ multiplex PCR, yet TCRdb's version contains in-frame clones alone and is incomplete. The sample yields around 100,000 clones, approximately 70% seen once. Germline assignment: CDR1 MNHEY and CDR2 SVGAGI. V gave up 2 bases and J gave up 2 bases; unmatched junction bases: 5. The CDR3 is 15 amino acids. Notes on the study in general: Later analysis showed TCR association rates varying by HLA locus, highest for DRB1 and lowest for HLA-C. In a later analysis, TCR beta V- and J-gene trimming was associated with a missense DCLRE1C variant. As confirmed in vitro, a few CMV-associated chains were specific for CMV antigens.

The rearrangement links TRBV6-5 to TRBJ1-2, with 7 bases matching TRBD1. Sequencing input: PBMCs. The clonotype was recovered from a woman in her 50s in good health and CMV-seronegative. CDR3 sequence reads: CASSYITGANYGYTF. Written as DNA, the CDR3 is TGTGCCAGCAGTTACATAACAGGGGCGAACTATGGCTACACCTTC.